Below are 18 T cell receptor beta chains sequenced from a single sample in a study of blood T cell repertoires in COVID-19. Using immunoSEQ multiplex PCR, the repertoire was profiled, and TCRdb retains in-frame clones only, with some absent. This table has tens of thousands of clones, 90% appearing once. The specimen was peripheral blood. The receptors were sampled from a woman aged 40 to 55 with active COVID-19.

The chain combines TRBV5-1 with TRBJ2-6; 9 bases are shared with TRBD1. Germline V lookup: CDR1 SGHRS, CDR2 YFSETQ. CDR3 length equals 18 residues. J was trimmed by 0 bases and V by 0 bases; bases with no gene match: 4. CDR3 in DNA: TGCGCCAGCAGCTTGGCCGGGACAGGGTTCTCTGGGGCCAACGTCCTGACTTTC. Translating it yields CASSLAGTGFSGANVLTF.

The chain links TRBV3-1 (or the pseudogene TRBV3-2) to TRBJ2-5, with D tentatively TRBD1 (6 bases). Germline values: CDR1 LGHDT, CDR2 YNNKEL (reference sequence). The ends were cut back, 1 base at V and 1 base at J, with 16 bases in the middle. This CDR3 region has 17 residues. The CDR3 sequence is CASSQGTGQKFQETQYF. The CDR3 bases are TGTGCCAGCAGCCAAGGGACCGGACAGAAATTCCAAGAGACCCAGTACTTC.

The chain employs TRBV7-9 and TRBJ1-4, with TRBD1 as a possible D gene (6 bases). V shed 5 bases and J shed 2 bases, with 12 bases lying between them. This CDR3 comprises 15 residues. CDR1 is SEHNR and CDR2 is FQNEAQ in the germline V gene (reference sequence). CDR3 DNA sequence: TGTGCCAGCAGCCGAGGACAGTTGACTAATGAAAAACTGTTTTTT. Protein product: CASSRGQLTNEKLFF.

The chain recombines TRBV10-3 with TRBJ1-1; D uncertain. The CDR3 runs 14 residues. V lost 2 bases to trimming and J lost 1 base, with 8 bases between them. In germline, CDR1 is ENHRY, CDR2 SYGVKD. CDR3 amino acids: CAISENRQNTEAFF. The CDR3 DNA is TGTGCCATCAGTGAGAACAGACAGAACACTGAAGCTTTCTTT.

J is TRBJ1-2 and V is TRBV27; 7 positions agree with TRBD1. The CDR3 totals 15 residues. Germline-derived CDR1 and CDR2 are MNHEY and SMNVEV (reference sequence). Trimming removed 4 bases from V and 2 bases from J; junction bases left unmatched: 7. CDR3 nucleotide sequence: TGTGCCAGCAGTTCATTGACAGGGCCCAACTATGGCTACACCTTC. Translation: CASSSLTGPNYGYTF.

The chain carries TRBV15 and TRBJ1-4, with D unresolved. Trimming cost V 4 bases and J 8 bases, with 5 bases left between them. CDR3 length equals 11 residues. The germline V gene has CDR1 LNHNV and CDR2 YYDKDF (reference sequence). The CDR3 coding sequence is TGTGCCACCAGCACCGGGGAAAAACTGTTTTTT. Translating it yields CATSTGEKLFF.

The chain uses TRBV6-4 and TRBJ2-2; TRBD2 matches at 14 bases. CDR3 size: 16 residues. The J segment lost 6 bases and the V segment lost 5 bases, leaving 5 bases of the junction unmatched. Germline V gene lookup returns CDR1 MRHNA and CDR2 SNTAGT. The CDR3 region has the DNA TGTGCCAGCAGTTCCTGGACTAGCGGGGGGCCCGGGGAGCTGTTTTTT. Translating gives CASSSWTSGGPGELFF.

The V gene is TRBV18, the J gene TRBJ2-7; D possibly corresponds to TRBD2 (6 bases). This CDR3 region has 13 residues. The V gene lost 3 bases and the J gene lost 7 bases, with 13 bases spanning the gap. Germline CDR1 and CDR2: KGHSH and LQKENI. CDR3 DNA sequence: TGTGCCAGCTCACCTCGGCCGGAGGGTGAGCAGTACTTC. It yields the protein CASSPRPEGEQYF.

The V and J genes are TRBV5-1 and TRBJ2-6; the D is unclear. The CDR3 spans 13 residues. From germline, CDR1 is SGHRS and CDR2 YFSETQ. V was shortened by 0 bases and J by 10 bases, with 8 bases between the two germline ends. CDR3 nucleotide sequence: TGCGCCAGCAGCTTGGCCGGTGCTAACGTCCTGACTTTC. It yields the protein CASSLAGANVLTF. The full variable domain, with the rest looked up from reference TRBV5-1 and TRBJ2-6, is KAGVTQTPRYLIKTRGQQVTLSCSPISGHRSVSWYQQTPGQGLQFLFEYFSETQRNKGNFPGRFSGRQFSNSRSEMNVSTLELGDSALYLCASSLAGANVLTFGAGSRLTVL.

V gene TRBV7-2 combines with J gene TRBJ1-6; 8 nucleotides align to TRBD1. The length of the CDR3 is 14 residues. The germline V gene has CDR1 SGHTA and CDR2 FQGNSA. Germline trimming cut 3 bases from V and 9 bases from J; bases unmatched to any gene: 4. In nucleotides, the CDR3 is TGTGCCAGCAGCTTGAACAGGGGGGCTTCACCCCTCCACTTT. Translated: CASSLNRGASPLHF. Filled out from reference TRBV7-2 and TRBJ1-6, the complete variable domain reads GAGVSQSPSNKVTEKGKDVELRCDPISGHTALYWYRQSLGQGLEFLIYFQGNSAPDKSGLPSDRFSAERTGGSVSTLTIQRTQQEDSAVYLCASSLNRGASPLHFGNGTRLTVT.

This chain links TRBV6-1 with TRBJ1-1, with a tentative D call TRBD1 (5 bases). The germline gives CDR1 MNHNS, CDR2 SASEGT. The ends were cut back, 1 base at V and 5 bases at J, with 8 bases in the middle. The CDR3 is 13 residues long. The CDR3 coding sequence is TGTGCCAGCAGTGAAGTTTACAGGACTGAAGCTTTCTTT. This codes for CASSEVYRTEAFF.

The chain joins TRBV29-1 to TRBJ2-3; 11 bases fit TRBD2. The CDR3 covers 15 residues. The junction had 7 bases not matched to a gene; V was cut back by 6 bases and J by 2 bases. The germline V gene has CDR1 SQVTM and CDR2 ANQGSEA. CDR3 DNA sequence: TGCAGCGTCGACTCACTAGCGGGGGCCACAGATACGCAGTATTTT. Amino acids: CSVDSLAGATDTQYF.

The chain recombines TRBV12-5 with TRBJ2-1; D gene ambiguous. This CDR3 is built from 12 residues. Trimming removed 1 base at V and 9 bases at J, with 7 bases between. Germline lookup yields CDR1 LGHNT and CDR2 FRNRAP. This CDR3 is CASGLAVSEQFF. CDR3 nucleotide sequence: TGTGCTAGTGGTTTGGCAGTCAGTGAGCAGTTCTTC.

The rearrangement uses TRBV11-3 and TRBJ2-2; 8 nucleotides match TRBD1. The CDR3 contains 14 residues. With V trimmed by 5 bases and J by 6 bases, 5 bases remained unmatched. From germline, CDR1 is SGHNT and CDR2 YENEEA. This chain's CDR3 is CASSPGQEAGELFF. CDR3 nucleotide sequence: TGTGCCAGCAGCCCGGGACAGGAGGCCGGGGAGCTGTTTTTT.

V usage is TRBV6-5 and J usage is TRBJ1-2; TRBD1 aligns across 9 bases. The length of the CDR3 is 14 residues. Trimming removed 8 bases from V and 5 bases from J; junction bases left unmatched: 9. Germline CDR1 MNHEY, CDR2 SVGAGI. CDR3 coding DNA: TGTGCCAGCTTGTCACAGGGGGCAACGTATGGCTACACCTTC. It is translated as CASLSQGATYGYTF.

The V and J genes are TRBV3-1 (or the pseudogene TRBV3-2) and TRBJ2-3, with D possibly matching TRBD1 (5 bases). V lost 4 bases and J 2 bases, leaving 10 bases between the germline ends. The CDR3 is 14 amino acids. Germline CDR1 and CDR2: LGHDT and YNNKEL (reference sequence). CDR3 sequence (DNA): TGTGCCAGCAGCCCACAGGTTTTCACAGATACGCAGTATTTT. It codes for CASSPQVFTDTQYF.

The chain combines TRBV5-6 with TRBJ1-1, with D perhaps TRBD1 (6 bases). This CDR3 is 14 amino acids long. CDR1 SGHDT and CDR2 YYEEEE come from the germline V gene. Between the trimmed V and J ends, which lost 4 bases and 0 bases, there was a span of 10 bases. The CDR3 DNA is TGTGCCAGCAGCCGGGGACACGTGAACACTGAAGCTTTCTTT. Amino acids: CASSRGHVNTEAFF.

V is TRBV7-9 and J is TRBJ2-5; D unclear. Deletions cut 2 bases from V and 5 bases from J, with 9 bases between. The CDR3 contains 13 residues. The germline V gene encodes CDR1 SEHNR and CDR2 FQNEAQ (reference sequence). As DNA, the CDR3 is TGTGCCAGCAGCTTATCTGGGCCGGAGACCCAGTACTTC. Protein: CASSLSGPETQYF.